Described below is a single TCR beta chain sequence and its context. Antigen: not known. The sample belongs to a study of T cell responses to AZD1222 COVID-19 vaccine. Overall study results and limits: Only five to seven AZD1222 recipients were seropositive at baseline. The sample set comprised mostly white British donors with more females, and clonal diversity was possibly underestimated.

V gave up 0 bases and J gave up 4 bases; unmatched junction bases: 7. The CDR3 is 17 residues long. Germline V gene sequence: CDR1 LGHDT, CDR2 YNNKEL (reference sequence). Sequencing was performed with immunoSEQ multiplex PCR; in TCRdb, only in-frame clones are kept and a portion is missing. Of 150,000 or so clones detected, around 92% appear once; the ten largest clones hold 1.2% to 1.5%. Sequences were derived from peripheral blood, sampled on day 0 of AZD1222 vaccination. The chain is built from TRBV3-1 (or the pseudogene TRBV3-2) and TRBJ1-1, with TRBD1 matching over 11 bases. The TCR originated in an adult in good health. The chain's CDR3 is CASSQDFWDRGVTEAFF. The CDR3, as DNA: TGTGCCAGCAGCCAAGATTTCTGGGACAGGGGGGTCACTGAAGCTTTCTTT.